Listed here are 10 T cell receptor beta chains from one sample, sequenced in a study of T cells after yellow fever vaccination. TCRdb redid the calling of the 5' RACE reads with MiXCR, one entry per CDR3 protein. Of about 350,000 distinct CDR3 sequences in the sample, approximately 12% were seen once. Sequencing used CD4+ T cells sorted from PBMCs, obtained 15 days after the yellow fever booster vaccination. The receptors were gathered from a man aged 18 to 29 who received the YFV17D yellow fever vaccine.

The gene calls are TRBV4-1 and TRBJ1-1, with D possibly TRBD1 on 5 matching bases. This CDR3 spans 15 amino acids. Germline loops: CDR1 MGHRA, CDR2 YSYEKL. The V gene lost 4 bases and the J gene lost 4 bases, with 16 bases spanning the gap. DNA of the CDR3: TGCGCCAGCAGCCCTATTGCTGGCGGGGGCACTGAAGCTTTCTTT. Residues: CASSPIAGGGTEAFF.

This clonotype was observed many times. The chain uses TRBV7-3 and TRBJ2-3; TRBD2 matches 9 bases. Germline CDR1 reads SGHTA; CDR2 reads FQGTGA. J gave up 6 bases and V 2 bases, and 0 bases lay outside the gene matches. The CDR3 totals 13 residues. This CDR3 reads CASSLGLADTQYF. The CDR3 nucleotides are TGTGCCAGCAGCTTAGGACTAGCGGATACGCAGTATTTT.

There are a few counts of this clonotype. The CDR3 DNA sequence: TGTGCCAGCAGCTTAGGTACAGGGGGCGGAAACACCATATATTTT. Translated, it gives CASSLGTGGGNTIYF. The J gene is TRBJ1-3, the V gene TRBV7-9; 9 positions match TRBD1. The V gene end was trimmed by 1 base and the J gene end by 4 bases; junction bases not matched to a gene: 2. Germline V gene data show CDR1 as SEHNR and CDR2 as FQNEAQ (reference sequence). This CDR3 has 15 amino acids.

V is TRBV6-5 and J is TRBJ2-1, with TRBD2 identical over 9 bases. V shed 5 bases, J shed 8 bases, and the junction held 13 bases outside the gene matches. This CDR3 has 16 residues. CDR1 is MNHEY, CDR2 SVGAGI, per germline. The CDR3 DNA is TGTGCCAGCAGTCGACCTCTGCGGGGGGGTGGGGATGAGCAGTTCTTC. Translating gives CASSRPLRGGGDEQFF.

The chain recombines TRBV4-2 with TRBJ1-2, with TRBD1 as a possible D gene (6 bases). Between the trimmed V and J ends, which lost 0 bases and 7 bases, there was a span of 15 bases. The germline V gene has CDR1 LGHNA and CDR2 YNFKEQ. This CDR3 is 15 amino acids long. The CDR3 loop reads CASSQEPTGRVGYTF. The CDR3 region has the DNA TGTGCCAGCAGCCAAGAACCTACAGGGAGGGTTGGCTACACCTTC.

In its sample, this clonotype was seen many times. The genes are TRBV2 and TRBJ2-5; D remains ambiguous. Trimming pared 7 bases from V and 5 bases from J, leaving 11 bases between. The CDR3 is 12 amino acids. The V gene's germline CDR1 is SNHLY and CDR2 FYNNEI. The CDR3 sequence is CASNLGLETQYF. The DNA for the CDR3 is TGTGCCAGCAATCTAGGTTTGGAGACCCAGTACTTC.

V is TRBV6-5 and J is TRBJ2-3; D call uncertain. There are 17 residues in the CDR3. Trimming removed 2 bases at V and 0 bases at J, with 15 bases between. The germline V gene has CDR1 MNHEY and CDR2 SVGAGI. CDR3 protein: CASSYDGFLSSTDTQYF. CDR3 bases: TGTGCCAGCAGTTACGATGGGTTCCTGAGCAGCACAGATACGCAGTATTTT.

This clonotype came up many times. The V call is TRBV6-2 or TRBV6-3, the J call TRBJ2-7; D is unresolved. V lost 0 bases, J lost 3 bases, and 9 bases lay in between. CDR3 length: 14 amino acids. Per germline, CDR1 MNHEY and CDR2 SVGEGT. For the CDR3, the DNA is TGTGCCAGCAGTTACTCGAGTGCCCTCTACGAGCAGTACGTC. This translates into CASSYSSALYEQYV.

CDR3 DNA: TGTGCCAGCTCACTCGCCGGGACAGGGAATCGAAAATACGAGCAGTACTTC. Translating gives CASSLAGTGNRKYEQYF. The V call is TRBV18, the J call TRBJ2-7; 9 nucleotides align to TRBD1. CDR1 and CDR2 from the germline V gene are KGHSH and LQKENI. CDR3 length: 17 amino acids. The ends lost 4 bases at V and 4 bases at J; junction bases unmatched: 14.

This clonotype was observed a handful of times. The rearrangement uses TRBV18 and TRBJ2-1, with 14 nucleotides matching TRBD2. CDR1 and CDR2 from the germline V gene are KGHSH and LQKENI. Trimming cost V 4 bases and J 7 bases; bases outside gene matches: 6. CDR3 length: 16 amino acids. Here the CDR3 reads CASSQPGLAGDNEQFF. The DNA of the CDR3 is TGTGCCAGCTCACAACCGGGACTAGCGGGGGATAATGAGCAGTTCTTC.